This TCR beta chain was captured in a study of blood T cell repertoires in COVID-19. V dropped 2 bases and J dropped 5 bases, with 21 bases sitting between them. Germline V CDR1 and CDR2: MNHEY, SMNVEV (reference sequence). This CDR3 comprises 17 residues. Only in-frame clones appear in the TCRdb table, and some are missing; sequencing was by immunoSEQ multiplex PCR. This table has about 240,000 clones, 85% to 90% appearing once. The sample taken for sequencing was peripheral blood. V usage is TRBV27 and J usage is TRBJ1-2; possibly TRBD1 for D (5 bases). This TCR derives from a woman aged 65 to 85 with active or convalescent COVID-19. The CDR3 sequence is CASSLSFGTSGGYGYTF. The CDR3 DNA follows: TGTGCCAGCAGTTTAAGCTTCGGGACCTCGGGAGGGTATGGCTACACCTTC.